The TCR beta chain under discussion was sequenced for a study of T cell repertoires in cytomegalovirus infection. TCRdb re-derived calls from the reads in MiXCR, one entry per CDR3 protein. The sample has roughly 500,000 distinct CDR3 sequences; roughly 10% are singletons. This clonotype was observed many times. Its antigen is still unknown. CDR1 and CDR2 from the germline V gene are SGHVS and FQNEAQ. The CDR3 length is 19 residues. V dropped 6 bases and J dropped 7; count of bases not matched to a gene: 17. Study-level points and caveats: Dominating the ex vivo response were TCR beta clonotypes that were CMV-specific and HLA-C-restricted.

Sequenced input: PBMCs. The sequence was collected from a human donor in good health (CMV status not recorded). Some clones in this sample may be carry-over from other donors' samples. The V and J genes are TRBV7-8 and TRBJ2-1; TRBD2 matches at 14 bases. CDR3 sequence: CASRPEGWMGTSGRNEQFF. The CDR3 bases are TGTGCCAGCAGACCAGAGGGATGGATGGGGACTAGCGGGAGAAATGAGCAGTTCTTC.